This TCR beta chain was captured in a study of blood T cell repertoires in COVID-19. On the study more broadly: Spain, Italy and the United States supplied samples that represented acute and convalescent COVID-19. In each case, the material was cDNA or gDNA derived from T cells, B-cell-depleted T cells, or PBMCs.

Methods used by the authors: Nucleated cell number was recorded as an estimate derived from reference gene primer amplification. Produced via immunoSEQ multiplex PCR; TCRdb's table is partial and in-frame only. V, J and clone size are those of that table, while D and trimming were read from the DNA. The sample has more than 150,000 clones; around nine tenths are singletons. This CDR3 comprises 16 residues. CDR1 LNHDA and CDR2 SQIVND come from the germline V gene (reference sequence). Deletions cut 5 bases from V and 9 bases from J, with 23 bases between. This TCR was recovered from a man in his forties or fifties with acute or convalescent COVID-19. Specimen: peripheral blood. The rearrangement uses TRBV19 and TRBJ1-5; D is undetermined. The CDR3 sequence is CASSLSKDRPGLPQHF. In DNA, the CDR3 is TGTGCCAGTAGTTTGTCAAAAGATCGTCCGGGGTTGCCCCAGCATTTT.